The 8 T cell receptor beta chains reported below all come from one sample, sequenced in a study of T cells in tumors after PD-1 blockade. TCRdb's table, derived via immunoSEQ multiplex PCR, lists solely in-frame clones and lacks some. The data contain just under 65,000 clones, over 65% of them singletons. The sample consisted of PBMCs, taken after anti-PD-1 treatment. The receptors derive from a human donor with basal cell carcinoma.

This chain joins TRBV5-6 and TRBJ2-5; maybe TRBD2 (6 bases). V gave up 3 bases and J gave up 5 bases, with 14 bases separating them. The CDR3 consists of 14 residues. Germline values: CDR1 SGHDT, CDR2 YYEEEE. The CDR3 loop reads CASSSHGRTETQYF. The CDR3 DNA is TGTGCCAGCAGCTCCCATGGGAGGACGGAGACCCAGTACTTC. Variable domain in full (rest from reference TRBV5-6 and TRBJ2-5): DAGVTQSPTHLIKTRGQQVTLRCSPKSGHDTVSWYQQALGQGPQFIFQYYEEEERQRGNFPDRFSGHQFPNYSSELNVNALLLGDSALYLCASSSHGRTETQYFGPGTRLLVL.

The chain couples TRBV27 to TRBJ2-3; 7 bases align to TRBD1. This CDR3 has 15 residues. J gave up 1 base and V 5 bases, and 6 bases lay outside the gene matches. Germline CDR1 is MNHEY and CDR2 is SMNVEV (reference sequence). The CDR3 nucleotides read TGTGCCAGCAGTCCTGGGGACAGTCGCACAGATACGCAGTATTTT. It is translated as CASSPGDSRTDTQYF.

The CDR3 DNA follows: TGTGCCAGCAGTTCGGGACAGGGGAGGAATGAGCAGTTCTTC. This gives the protein CASSSGQGRNEQFF. The genes are TRBV28 and TRBJ2-1; 10 bases are a match to TRBD1. Germline assignment: CDR1 MDHEN and CDR2 SYDVKM. This CDR3 comprises 14 residues. V shed 4 bases and J 7 bases; nucleotides not matched to a gene: 4.

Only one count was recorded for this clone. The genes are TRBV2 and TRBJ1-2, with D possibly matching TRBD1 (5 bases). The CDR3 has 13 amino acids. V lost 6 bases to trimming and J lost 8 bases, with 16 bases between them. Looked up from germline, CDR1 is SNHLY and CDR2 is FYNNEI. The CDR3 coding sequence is TGTGCCAGCAGCCGACAGCCCGCGGGCGGCTACACCTTC. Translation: CASSRQPAGGYTF.

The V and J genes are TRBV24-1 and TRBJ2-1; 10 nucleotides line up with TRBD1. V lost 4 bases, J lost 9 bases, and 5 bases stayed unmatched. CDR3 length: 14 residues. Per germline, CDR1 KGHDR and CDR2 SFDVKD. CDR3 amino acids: CATSDSGTGAEQFF. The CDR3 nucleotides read TGTGCCACCAGTGACTCCGGGACAGGGGCTGAGCAGTTCTTC.

The CDR3 protein is CASSKRRGAVLIVDYGYTF. The CDR3 DNA sequence: TGTGCCAGCAGCAAGCGGCGGGGGGCTGTGTTGATTGTAGACTATGGCTACACCTTC. The chain joins TRBV21-1 to TRBJ1-2. TRBV21-1 corresponds to a pseudogene. The CDR3 runs to 19 residues.

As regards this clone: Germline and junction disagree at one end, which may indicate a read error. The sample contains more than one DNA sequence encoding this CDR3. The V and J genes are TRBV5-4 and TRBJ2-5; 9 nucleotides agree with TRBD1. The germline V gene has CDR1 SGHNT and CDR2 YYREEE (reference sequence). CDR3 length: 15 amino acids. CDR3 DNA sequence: TGCGCCAGCAGCGCGGGACAGGGAAACGCGGAGACCCAGTACTTC. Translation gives CASSAGQGNAETQYF.

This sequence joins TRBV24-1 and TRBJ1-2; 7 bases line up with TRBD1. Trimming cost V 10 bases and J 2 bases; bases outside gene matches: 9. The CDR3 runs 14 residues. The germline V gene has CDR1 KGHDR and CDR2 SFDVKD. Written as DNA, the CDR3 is TGTGCCACTTGTTGCTTGACAGGGAACTATGGCTACACCTTC. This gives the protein CATCCLTGNYGYTF.